This passage covers 7 T cell receptor beta chains from one sample sequenced in a study of shared clonotypes between healthy human individuals. The data were produced by immunoSEQ multiplex PCR, yet TCRdb's version contains in-frame clones alone and is incomplete. There are roughly 590,000 clones in the sample; nearly 97% occur only once, and 0.1% to 0.11% lies in the top ten. The naive CD8 population came from CD45RO-negative cells selected for CCR7, without terminally differentiated effector memory CD45RA+ cells. Sequencing used naive CD8+ T cells sorted from blood. All receptors derive from a woman aged 25 to 39 in good health.

The chain uses TRBV9 and TRBJ2-2, with a possible D match to TRBD2 (5 bases). The CDR3 is 14 residues long. Germline CDR1 is SGDLS and CDR2 is YYNGEE. The V end was cut by 7 bases, the J end by 1 base, with 11 bases between. The CDR3 spells CASESGMNTGELFF. DNA of the CDR3: TGTGCCAGCGAGTCGGGAATGAACACCGGGGAGCTGTTTTTT.

This sequence joins TRBV10-3 and TRBJ2-7, with D possibly being TRBD2 (6 bases). The CDR3 is 16 amino acids. Looked up from germline, CDR1 is ENHRY and CDR2 is SYGVKD. Trimming left V 2 bases short and J 1 base short, with 15 bases between. The CDR3 loop is CAISEGERVASYEQYF. The CDR3, as DNA: TGTGCCATCAGTGAGGGGGAGCGGGTAGCATCCTACGAGCAGTACTTC.

In its sample, this clone was seen once. The chain recombines TRBV5-4 with TRBJ1-1; D call uncertain. V was pared by 0 bases and J by 0 bases, with 15 bases between. The length of the CDR3 is 17 residues. Germline CDR1 reads SGHNT; CDR2 reads YYREEE (reference sequence). For the CDR3, the DNA is TGTGCCAGCAGCTTGGGCAGGTGGTCTCGGATGAACACTGAAGCTTTCTTT. Translated, it gives CASSLGRWSRMNTEAFF.

The genes are TRBV11-2 and TRBJ1-2, with 7 bases matching TRBD1. V lost 5 bases and J lost 4; bases outside the gene matches: 4. From germline, CDR1 is SGHAT and CDR2 FQNNGV. This CDR3 has 13 amino acids. In DNA form, the CDR3 reads TGTGCCAGCAGCCGCGGACAGGTCTATGGCTACACCTTC. Translating it yields CASSRGQVYGYTF.

The genes are TRBV6-5 and TRBJ2-7; D gene uncertain. V lost 0 bases and J 7 bases, leaving 10 bases between the germline ends. The CDR3 loop spans 13 amino acids. Germline lookup yields CDR1 MNHEY and CDR2 SVGAGI. The CDR3 bases are TGTGCCAGCAGTTACTCGTTGGTGGGTGAGCAGTACTTC. It encodes CASSYSLVGEQYF.

V gene TRBV10-3 combines with J gene TRBJ2-3, with 11 bases lining up with TRBD1. CDR1 is ENHRY and CDR2 is SYGVKD in the germline V gene. Trimming took 2 bases from V and 5 from J; bases not matched to a gene: 6. There are 16 residues in the CDR3. The CDR3 is CAISEGQGALGDTQYF. Here the CDR3 DNA reads TGTGCCATCAGTGAGGGACAGGGGGCGCTGGGAGATACGCAGTATTTT.

The V and J genes are TRBV7-9 and TRBJ2-5, with 8 nucleotides matching TRBD2. Trimming removed 0 bases from V and 0 bases from J; junction bases left unmatched: 12. There are 19 residues in the CDR3. In germline, CDR1 is SEHNR, CDR2 FQNEAQ (reference sequence). CDR3 region: CASSLASGGLAAYQETQYF. DNA for the CDR3: TGTGCCAGCAGCTTAGCATCGGGAGGGTTAGCGGCGTACCAAGAGACCCAGTACTTC.